This T cell receptor beta chain was recorded in a study of cytomegalovirus exposure and HLA in healthy donors. The repertoire was sequenced with immunoSEQ multiplex PCR; TCRdb's copy has only in-frame clones and lacks some. The sample shows 200,000 or so clones, roughly 91% of them seen only once. The donors were part of the validation cohort of some 120 subjects. That cohort was separate from the first cohort, which comprised some 670 subjects. The V end lost 3 bases, the J end lost 5 bases, and 18 bases lay between the germline ends. Germline values: CDR1 MNHNS, CDR2 SASEGT. The length of the CDR3 is 16 residues. Whole-study results and caveats: Reports showed the classifier diagnosing cytomegalovirus status with high specificity and sensitivity.

About this clone itself: Its antigen is as yet unknown.

The chain is built from TRBV6-1 and TRBJ2-3; no reliable D call. The TCR comes from a young woman in good health and CMV-seropositive. Sequencing input: PBMCs. This chain's CDR3 is CASSDTFPNSGDTQYF. CDR3 nucleotide sequence: TGTGCCAGCAGTGATACTTTCCCCAACTCAGGAGATACGCAGTATTTT.